The T cell receptor beta chain described here comes from a study of blood T cell repertoires in COVID-19. Study-level information: Samples representing acute and convalescent COVID-19 were sourced from the United States, Italy and Spain. Sources were T cells, B-cell-depleted T cells, or PBMCs; the material itself was cDNA or gDNA.

There are 13 residues in the CDR3. Germline CDR1 is LNHDA and CDR2 is SQIVND (reference sequence). With 5 bases removed from V and 0 bases from J, the gap between germline ends came to 4 bases. Source study methods: Reference gene primers were amplified, and this amplification served to estimate nucleated cell counts. Data came from immunoSEQ multiplex PCR; TCRdb stores just in-frame clones and leaves some out. The V and J calls and the clone size are those of that table, but D and trimming were determined from the DNA. The sample has a few hundred thousand clones, over 80% seen once. Sample: peripheral blood. This clonotype was sampled from a woman in her forties with acute or convalescent COVID-19. This chain links TRBV19 with TRBJ2-2; the D is unclear. The CDR3 is CASSYTNTGELFF. CDR3 nucleotides: TGTGCCAGTAGTTACACGAACACCGGGGAGCTGTTTTTT.